Listed below are T cell receptor beta chains from one sample, sequenced in a study of PD-1 blockade in classical Hodgkin lymphoma. The data were produced by immunoSEQ multiplex PCR, yet TCRdb's version contains in-frame clones alone and is incomplete. The data hold 15,000 to 20,000 clones, with approximately 79% observed a single time. The sample consisted of peripheral blood mononuclear cells (PBMCs), taken at baseline. These receptors came from a human donor with classical Hodgkin lymphoma. The CDR3 runs from the conserved cysteine through the conserved F or W. D genes are given only for firm matches. The size of a clone is reported for some rows only, either as once, few or many, or as a class for expanded clones.

v_gene,abundance,d_gene,j_gene,CDR3nt,CDR3aa
TRBV28,NA,NA,TRBJ1-1,TGTGCCAGCTCCGAGGCTGGGGGCAAGACTGAAGCTTTCTTT,CASSEAGGKTEAFF
TRBV7-2,NA,TRBD2,TRBJ2-7,TGTGCCAGCAGCTCGTCTCTAGCGGGGGCCGCCCAGTACTTC,CASSSSLAGAAQYF
TRBV20-1,NA,NA,TRBJ1-4,TGCAGTGCTAGTGGGAATGAAAAACTGTTTTTT,CSASGNEKLFF
TRBV6-1,NA,NA,TRBJ2-7,TGTGCCAGCAGTCTAGGGGACCGCTACGAGCAGTACTTC,CASSLGDRYEQYF
TRBV30,once,TRBD1,TRBJ2-1,TGTGCCTGGAGTGTGTGGGGGACAGGGGAGGTTAATGAGCAGTTCTTC,CAWSVWGTGEVNEQFF
TRBV6-6,NA,NA,TRBJ2-1,TGTGCCAGCAGCCCGACTAGGCCCTCCTACAATGAGCAGTTCTTC,CASSPTRPSYNEQFF
TRBV9,NA,TRBD1,TRBJ2-7,TGTGCCAGCAGCGTAGAGGGCAGGGGGCTCTACGAGCAGTACTTC,CASSVEGRGLYEQYF
TRBV5-1,NA,NA,TRBJ2-5,TGCGCCAGCAGCTTATCTCAGGCCCAAGAGACCCAGTACTTC,CASSLSQAQETQYF
TRBV5-1,NA,TRBD2,TRBJ2-3,TGCGCCAGCAGCTTGGTCTCGACTAGCTATACCACAGATACGCAGTATTTT,CASSLVSTSYTTDTQYF
TRBV2,NA,TRBD1,TRBJ1-4,TGTGCCAGCAGTGAGCTAGGGGGCGTAAATGAAAAACTGTTTTTT,CASSELGGVNEKLFF
TRBV29-1,NA,NA,TRBJ1-1,TGCAGCGTCTTGAGTCCCGGGGACCTAATGAACACTGAAGCTTTCTTT,CSVLSPGDLMNTEAFF
TRBV7-9,NA,NA,TRBJ1-1,TGTGCCAGCAGCTTAGTATCCCAGGGGATCTACACTGAAGCTTTCTTT,CASSLVSQGIYTEAFF
TRBV5-4,NA,TRBD2,TRBJ2-6,TGTGCCAGCCGTGTAGCGGGAGCCATGAGGGTTGGGGCCAACGTCCTGACTTTC,CASRVAGAMRVGANVLTF
TRBV5-1,NA,TRBD1,TRBJ2-5,TGCGCCAGCAGCCTCGGGACAGGGCAAGAGACCCAGTACTTC,CASSLGTGQETQYF
TRBV6-4,NA,TRBD1,TRBJ2-1,TGTGCCAGCAGTGAAGGACAGGGAGATTACAATGAGCAGTTCTTC,CASSEGQGDYNEQFF
TRBV29-1,NA,TRBD2,TRBJ2-3,TGCAGCGCGAGGCTAGCGGGGGCTAGCACAGATACGCAGTATTTT,CSARLAGASTDTQYF
TRBV7-2,NA,TRBD1,TRBJ2-3,TGTGCCAGCAGCACTGGGACAGGGGGCACAGATACGCAGTATTTT,CASSTGTGGTDTQYF
TRBV27,NA,TRBD2,TRBJ2-1,TGTGCCAGCAGTTTGGACGGGACTAGCGGCTACAATGAGCAGTTCTTC,CASSLDGTSGYNEQFF
TRBV11-3,NA,NA,TRBJ2-7,TGTGCCAGCAGCCTCTATACAGTCTCCTACGAGCAGTACTTC,CASSLYTVSYEQYF
TRBV30,NA,TRBD2,TRBJ2-7,TGTGCCTGGAGTCCCTACCGACGGGGCGGGAGTTCCTACGAGCAGTACTTC,CAWSPYRRGGSSYEQYF
TRBV19,NA,NA,TRBJ1-2,TGTGCCAGTAGTTACAGGGAGAGTGGCTACACCTTC,CASSYRESGYTF
TRBV19,NA,NA,TRBJ1-1,TGTGCCAGCACCCACAGGGTCCACACTGAAGCTTTCTTT,CASTHRVHTEAFF
TRBV10-1,NA,TRBD2,TRBJ2-2,TGCGCCAGCAGTGAACTGGCTAGCGGGGTGAACACCGGGGAGCTGTTTTTT,CASSELASGVNTGELFF
TRBV27,few,TRBD2,TRBJ2-1,TGTGCCAGCAGCGAGACTAGCGGGAGTCCTCAAGGTGAGCAGTTCTTC,CASSETSGSPQGEQFF
TRBV5-1,NA,NA,TRBJ1-5,TGCGCCAGCAGCTTGGAAGCGGGGGCGGGCAATCAGCCCCAGCATTTT,CASSLEAGAGNQPQHF
TRBV19,NA,NA,TRBJ2-1,TGTGCCAGTAGTTTTGGGTACTACAATGAGCAGTTCTTC,CASSFGYYNEQFF
TRBV5-4,NA,NA,TRBJ1-2,TGTGCCAGCAGCCTGGACAGCATCTCCTATGGCTACACCTTC,CASSLDSISYGYTF
TRBV12-5,NA,TRBD2,TRBJ2-3,TGTGCTAGTGGTCCCATGTCGGGGGGGCGCGCAGATACGCAGTATTTT,CASGPMSGGRADTQYF
TRBV5-1,few,TRBD2,TRBJ2-5,TGCGCCAGCGGAGAATCGATCGGGAGGCAGGAGACCCAGTACTTC,CASGESIGRQETQYF
TRBV7-8,NA,NA,TRBJ1-5,TGTGCCAGCAGCTTAGGGGAGGTTACCAATCAGCCCCAGCATTTT,CASSLGEVTNQPQHF
TRBV5-1,few,NA,TRBJ2-3,TGCGCCAGCAGCTTGAACGGGCGGGGTAGCACAGATACGCAGTATTTT,CASSLNGRGSTDTQYF
TRBV9,NA,NA,TRBJ1-6,TGTGCCAGCAGCCCGGAGGGATCCCCCAATTCACCCCTCCACTTT,CASSPEGSPNSPLHF
TRBV7-8,NA,TRBD1,TRBJ1-4,TGTGCCAGCAGCTTCCAAGGGGGCGCGCCTGAAAAACTGTTTTTT,CASSFQGGAPEKLFF
TRBV9,NA,NA,TRBJ2-7,TGTGCCAGCAGCGCACAGGAGGGCGGGTACGAGCAGTACTTC,CASSAQEGGYEQYF
TRBV5-4,NA,TRBD1,TRBJ2-1,TGTGCCAGCAGCTTGCCCGGACAGGGCAATGAGCAGTTCTTC,CASSLPGQGNEQFF
TRBV4-1,NA,TRBD2,TRBJ2-5,TGCGCCAGCAGCCCCCGGACTAGCGGAGAAGAGACCCAGTACTTC,CASSPRTSGEETQYF
TRBV28,NA,TRBD2,TRBJ2-7,TGTGCCAGCAGTTTAGGGATACCTAGCGGGGTTACCTACGAGCAGTACTTC,CASSLGIPSGVTYEQYF